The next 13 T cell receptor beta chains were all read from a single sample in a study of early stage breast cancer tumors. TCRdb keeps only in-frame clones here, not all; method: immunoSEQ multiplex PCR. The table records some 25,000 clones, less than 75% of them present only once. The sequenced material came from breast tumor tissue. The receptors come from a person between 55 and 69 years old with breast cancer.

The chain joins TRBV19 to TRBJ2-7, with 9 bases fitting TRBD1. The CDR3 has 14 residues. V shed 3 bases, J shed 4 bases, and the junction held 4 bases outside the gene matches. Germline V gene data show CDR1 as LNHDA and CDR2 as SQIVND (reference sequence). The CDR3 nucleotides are TGTGCCAGTAGTATCCGGGACAGGGCGTACGAGCAGTACTTC. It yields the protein CASSIRDRAYEQYF.

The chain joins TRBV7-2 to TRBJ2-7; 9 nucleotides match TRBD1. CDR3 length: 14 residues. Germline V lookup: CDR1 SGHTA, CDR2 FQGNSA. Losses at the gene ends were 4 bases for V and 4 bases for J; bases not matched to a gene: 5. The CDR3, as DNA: TGTGCCAGCAGCTCGGGGACAGGGAGATACGAGCAGTACTTC. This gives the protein CASSSGTGRYEQYF.

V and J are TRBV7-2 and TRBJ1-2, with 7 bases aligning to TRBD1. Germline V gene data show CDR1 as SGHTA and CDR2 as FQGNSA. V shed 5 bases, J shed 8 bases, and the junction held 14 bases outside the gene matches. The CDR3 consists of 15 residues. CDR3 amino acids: CASSNRQGGSGGYTF. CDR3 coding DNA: TGTGCCAGCAGCAACCGACAGGGCGGATCGGGGGGCTACACCTTC.

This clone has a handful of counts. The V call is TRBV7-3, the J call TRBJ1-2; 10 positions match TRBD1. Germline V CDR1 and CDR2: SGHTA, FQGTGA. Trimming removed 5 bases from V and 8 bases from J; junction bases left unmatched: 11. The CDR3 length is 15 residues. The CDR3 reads CASSASGTGVRGYTF. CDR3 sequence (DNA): TGTGCCAGCAGCGCGTCCGGGACAGGGGTCAGGGGCTACACCTTC.

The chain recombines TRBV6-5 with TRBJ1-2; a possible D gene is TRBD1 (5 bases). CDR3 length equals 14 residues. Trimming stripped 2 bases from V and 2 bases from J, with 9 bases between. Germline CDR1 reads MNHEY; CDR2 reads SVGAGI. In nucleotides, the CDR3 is TGTGCCAGCAGTTACAACCGACAGAACTATGGCTACACCTTC. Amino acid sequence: CASSYNRQNYGYTF.

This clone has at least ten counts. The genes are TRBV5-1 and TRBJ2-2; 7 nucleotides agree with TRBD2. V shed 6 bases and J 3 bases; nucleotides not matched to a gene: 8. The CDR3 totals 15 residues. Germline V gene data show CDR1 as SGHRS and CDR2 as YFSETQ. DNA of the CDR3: TGCGCCAGCATGGTCAGCGGGACGTACACCGGGGAGCTGTTTTTT. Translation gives CASMVSGTYTGELFF.

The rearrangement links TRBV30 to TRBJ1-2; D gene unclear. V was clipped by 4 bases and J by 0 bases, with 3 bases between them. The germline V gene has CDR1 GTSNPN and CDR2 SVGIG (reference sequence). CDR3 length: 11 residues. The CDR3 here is CAWTANYGYTF. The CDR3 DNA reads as TGTGCCTGGACGGCTAACTATGGCTACACCTTC.

DNA for the CDR3: TGTGCCAGCAGCCGGACTAGCGGGAGCACCGGGGAGCTGTTTTTT. Its protein is CASSRTSGSTGELFF. V usage is TRBV6-4 and J usage is TRBJ2-2; 13 bases are a match to TRBD2. V lost 6 bases and J lost 4; bases outside the gene matches: 2. Germline lookup yields CDR1 MRHNA and CDR2 SNTAGT. This CDR3 is built from 15 residues.

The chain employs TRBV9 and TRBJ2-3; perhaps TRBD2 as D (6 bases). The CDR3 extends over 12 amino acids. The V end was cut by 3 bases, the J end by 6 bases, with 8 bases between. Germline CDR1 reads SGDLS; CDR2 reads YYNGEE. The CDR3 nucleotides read TGTGCCAGCAGCGGGCGGGGCGATACGCAGTATTTT. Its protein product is CASSGRGDTQYF.

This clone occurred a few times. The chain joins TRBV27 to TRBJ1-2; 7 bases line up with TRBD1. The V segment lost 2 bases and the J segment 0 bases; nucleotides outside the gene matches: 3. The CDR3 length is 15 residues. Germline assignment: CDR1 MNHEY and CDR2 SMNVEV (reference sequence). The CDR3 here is CASSLGQVSNYGYTF. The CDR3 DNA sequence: TGTGCCAGCAGTTTAGGACAGGTATCTAACTATGGCTACACCTTC.

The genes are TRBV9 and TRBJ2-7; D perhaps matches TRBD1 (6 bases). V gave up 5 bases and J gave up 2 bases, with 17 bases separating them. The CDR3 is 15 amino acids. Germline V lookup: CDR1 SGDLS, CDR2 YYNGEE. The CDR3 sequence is CASSPRQAQPYEQYF. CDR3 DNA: TGTGCCAGCAGTCCCCGACAGGCCCAACCCTACGAGCAGTACTTC. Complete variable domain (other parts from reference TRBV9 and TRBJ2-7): DSGVTQTPKHLITATGQRVTLRCSPRSGDLSVYWYQQSLDQGLQFLIQYYNGEERAKGNILERFSAQQFPDLHSELNLSSLELGDSALYFCASSPRQAQPYEQYFGPGTRLTVT.

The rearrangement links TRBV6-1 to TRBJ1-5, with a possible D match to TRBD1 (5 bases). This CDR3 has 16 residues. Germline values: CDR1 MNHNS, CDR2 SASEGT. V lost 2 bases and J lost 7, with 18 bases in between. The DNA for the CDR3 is TGTGCCAGCAGTGAAATGAGTCAGGGAGGGGCCCAGCCCCAGCATTTT. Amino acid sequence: CASSEMSQGGAQPQHF.

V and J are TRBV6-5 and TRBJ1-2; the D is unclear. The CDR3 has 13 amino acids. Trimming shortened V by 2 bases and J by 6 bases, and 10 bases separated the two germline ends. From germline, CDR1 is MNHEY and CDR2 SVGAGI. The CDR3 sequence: CASSYSERDGYTF. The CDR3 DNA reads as TGTGCCAGCAGTTACAGCGAGAGGGATGGCTACACCTTC.